The 21 T cell receptor beta chains in this list originate from one sample, sequenced in a study of cytotoxic CD8 clonotypes in ibrutinib-treated CLL. TCRdb's table, derived via immunoSEQ multiplex PCR, lists solely in-frame clones and lacks some. The sample consists of around 200,000 clones, about four fifths of them appearing once. The sequences come from PBMCs, collected after 12 months of ibrutinib treatment. The source of these receptors is a human donor with chronic lymphocytic leukemia.

As concerns this clone: Mismatch with germline at one junction end may stem from a read error. The chain carries TRBV7-7 and TRBJ2-3, with 9 bases lining up with TRBD2. The germline V gene encodes CDR1 SSHAT and CDR2 FNYEAQ (reference sequence). The CDR3 contains 15 residues. The CDR3, as DNA: TGTGCTAGCAGCTTAACTAGCGGGAGCACAGATACGCAGTATTTT. This gives the protein CASSLTSGSTDTQYF. The variable domain in full, completed from reference TRBV7-7 and TRBJ2-3, reads GAGVSQSPRYKVTKRGQDVTLRCDPISSHATLYWYQQALGQGPEFLTYFNYEAQPDKSGLPSDRFSAERPEGSISTLTIQRTEQRDSAMYRCASSLTSGSTDTQYFGPGTRLTVL.

The V and J genes are TRBV6-6 and TRBJ2-3; D perhaps matches TRBD2 (5 bases). CDR3 size: 16 residues. The germline V and J ends were trimmed by 5 bases and 0 bases, with 15 bases remaining between them. The V gene's germline CDR1 is MNHNY and CDR2 SVGAGI (reference sequence). The CDR3, as DNA: TGTGCCAGCAGTGCCACTAGGGCAACTAGCACAGATACGCAGTATTTT. Translating gives CASSATRATSTDTQYF.

The chain uses TRBV6-1 and TRBJ2-7; no clear D. V was cut by 1 base and J by 5 bases, with 18 bases left in between. CDR1 and CDR2 from the germline V gene are MNHNS and SASEGT. This CDR3 comprises 16 residues. CDR3 sequence (DNA): TGTGCCAGCAGTGAAGAAGGCTTGGCCCCCCGCGACGAGCAGTACTTC. Translated: CASSEEGLAPRDEQYF.

The chain combines TRBV28 with TRBJ2-7; D may correspond to TRBD1 or TRBD2 (5 bases each). The germline CDR1 and CDR2 sequences are MDHEN and SYDVKM. CDR3 length equals 12 residues. The V gene lost 6 bases and the J gene lost 6 bases, with 12 bases spanning the gap. CDR3 amino acids: CASSSGDREQYF. Written as DNA, the CDR3 is TGTGCCAGCAGCTCCGGGGACCGCGAGCAGTACTTC.

The J gene is TRBJ2-3, the V gene TRBV5-1; possible D gene TRBD2, 6 bases. This CDR3 has 12 residues. Trimming removed 4 bases at V and 5 bases at J, with 8 bases between. The germline CDR1 and CDR2 sequences are SGHRS and YFSETQ. The CDR3 DNA follows: TGCGCCAGCAGCCGGGGGTTAGATACGCAGTATTTT. Its translation is CASSRGLDTQYF.

The rearrangement uses TRBV28 and TRBJ1-5; weak D call: TRBD1 (5 bases). The CDR3 totals 14 residues. V dropped 10 bases and J dropped 0 bases, with 13 bases sitting between them. Germline CDR1 MDHEN, CDR2 SYDVKM. CDR3: CATARGYSNQPQHF. The CDR3 DNA follows: TGTGCCACCGCGCGGGGGTATAGCAATCAGCCCCAGCATTTT.

This clone was seen more than once but under ten times. The chain joins TRBV6-4 to TRBJ1-1, with 7 bases aligning to TRBD1. Germline CDR1 and CDR2: MRHNA and SNTAGT. The CDR3 totals 15 residues. V shed 8 bases, J shed 1 base, and the junction held 10 bases outside the gene matches. The CDR3 region is CASAIEGGANTEAFF. CDR3 nucleotide sequence: TGTGCCAGCGCCATCGAAGGGGGCGCGAACACTGAAGCTTTCTTT.

V is TRBV7-8 and J is TRBJ1-1; TRBD1 matches 7 bases. V shed 5 bases and J 5 bases; nucleotides not matched to a gene: 5. The CDR3 is 13 amino acids. CDR1 is SGHVS, CDR2 FQNEAQ, per germline. The chain's CDR3 is CASSQQGGTEAFF. The CDR3 DNA is TGTGCCAGCAGCCAGCAGGGGGGAACTGAAGCTTTCTTT.

This sequence joins TRBV19 and TRBJ2-3; D remains ambiguous. This CDR3 contains 13 residues. Germline V gene sequence: CDR1 LNHDA, CDR2 SQIVND (reference sequence). V gave up 5 bases and J gave up 3 bases, with 9 bases separating them. The CDR3 sequence is CASSVQRTDTQYF. The CDR3 DNA reads as TGTGCCAGTAGTGTCCAGCGAACAGATACGCAGTATTTT.

The chain links TRBV29-1 to TRBJ1-1; D ambiguous. V dropped 4 bases and J dropped 4 bases, with 10 bases sitting between them. There are 12 residues in the CDR3. Germline-derived CDR1 and CDR2 are SQVTM and ANQGSEA. DNA for the CDR3: TGCAGCGTTGTTTACGGCGGCACTGAAGCTTTCTTT. Translated: CSVVYGGTEAFF.

The chain carries TRBV5-6 and TRBJ2-7; no definite D call. The germline CDR1 and CDR2 sequences are SGHDT and YYEEEE. Trimming took off 3 bases at V and 1 base at J, with 14 bases between the two ends. The length of the CDR3 is 15 residues. The CDR3 DNA is TGTGCCAGCAGCTGGCGGTTTCGTGGTTCCTACGAGCAGTACTTC. As protein: CASSWRFRGSYEQYF.

This rearrangement joins TRBV2 to TRBJ2-7, with D tentatively TRBD2 (7 bases). CDR3 length: 14 amino acids. CDR1 is SNHLY and CDR2 is FYNNEI in the germline V gene. Trimming removed 11 bases at V and 2 bases at J, with 19 bases between. CDR3 residues: CASWGGEAPYEQYF. The CDR3 DNA is TGTGCCTCGTGGGGGGGCGAGGCTCCCTACGAGCAGTACTTC.

The genes are TRBV28 and TRBJ2-4; D may be TRBD1 or TRBD2 (5 bases each). Per the germline V gene, CDR1 is MDHEN and CDR2 is SYDVKM. Trimming took 6 bases from V and 0 from J, leaving 21 bases between them. This CDR3 is built from 18 residues. CDR3 nucleotide sequence: TGTGCCAGCAGGGGCCCAATACCTGGGGGAGAAGCCAAAAACATTCAGTACTTC. Encoded protein: CASRGPIPGGEAKNIQYF. The whole variable domain, filled in from reference TRBV28 and TRBJ2-4, reads DVKVTQSSRYLVKRTGEKVFLECVQDMDHENMFWYRQDPGLGLRLIYFSYDVKMKEKGDIPEGYSVSREKKERFSLILESASTNQTSMYLCASRGPIPGGEAKNIQYFGAGTRLSVL.

The chain carries TRBV6-5 and TRBJ2-6; D is undetermined. The V end lost 0 bases, the J end lost 0 bases, and 3 bases lay between the germline ends. From germline, CDR1 is MNHEY and CDR2 SVGAGI. The CDR3 consists of 15 residues. CDR3 loop: CASSYSSSGANVLTF. The CDR3 DNA sequence: TGTGCCAGCAGTTACTCAAGCTCTGGGGCCAACGTCCTGACTTTC.

This chain connects TRBV4-1 to TRBJ2-2; the match to TRBD2 covers 8 bases. This CDR3 spans 16 amino acids. CDR1 is MGHRA, CDR2 YSYEKL, per germline. The V gene end was trimmed by 8 bases and the J gene end by 4 bases; junction bases not matched to a gene: 12. CDR3 sequence: CASYPTQRGSTGELFF. The DNA of the CDR3 is TGCGCCAGCTACCCCACCCAGCGGGGGAGCACCGGGGAGCTGTTTTTT.

CDR3 coding DNA: TGTGCCAGCAGTTTTATCGGGCCCCTTAACGATTCACCCCTCCACTTT. As protein: CASSFIGPLNDSPLHF. The rearrangement uses TRBV27 and TRBJ1-6; no reliable D call. CDR1 is MNHEY, CDR2 SMNVEV, per germline (reference sequence). The CDR3 runs to 16 residues. V lost 3 bases to trimming and J lost 8 bases, with 17 bases between them.

In regard to this clone: One end of the junction fails to match germline, which may point to a read error. The rearrangement links TRBV7-7 to TRBJ2-2; TRBD2 aligns across 13 bases. There are 16 residues in the CDR3. Germline lookup yields CDR1 SSHAT and CDR2 FNYEAQ (reference sequence). CDR3 protein: CASSSTSGRAPGELFF. CDR3 bases: TGTGCTAGCAGTTCTACTAGCGGGAGGGCCCCCGGGGAGCTGTTTTTT. The full variable domain, its missing parts supplied by reference TRBV7-7 and TRBJ2-2, is GAGVSQSPRYKVTKRGQDVTLRCDPISSHATLYWYQQALGQGPEFLTYFNYEAQPDKSGLPSDRFSAERPEGSISTLTIQRTEQRDSAMYRCASSSTSGRAPGELFFGEGSRLTVL.

The chain has TRBV6-4 and TRBJ2-2; 11 bases are shared with TRBD2. CDR1 and CDR2 from the germline V gene are MRHNA and SNTAGT. Losses at the gene ends were 6 bases for V and 4 bases for J; bases not matched to a gene: 4. There are 15 residues in the CDR3. The CDR3 DNA follows: TGTGCCAGCAGCCCGGGACTAGCGGCCACCGGGGAGCTGTTTTTT. It translates to CASSPGLAATGELFF.

The chain uses TRBV7-3 and TRBJ1-2, with D perhaps TRBD1 (5 bases). The ends were cut back, 5 bases at V and 6 bases at J, with 25 bases in the middle. In germline, CDR1 is SGHTA, CDR2 FQGTGA. This CDR3 has 17 amino acids. CDR3 coding DNA: TGTGCCAGCAGCCTCGAAGGGAGGGGCTTAGGTTCAAATGGCTACACCTTC. This codes for CASSLEGRGLGSNGYTF.

This sequence joins TRBV7-8 and TRBJ1-2; D perhaps matches TRBD1 (6 bases). Trimming shortened V by 5 bases and J by 2 bases, and 12 bases separated the two germline ends. Germline V CDR1 and CDR2: SGHVS, FQNEAQ. The CDR3 contains 14 residues. The CDR3 is CASSPLRGNYGYTF. The CDR3, as DNA: TGTGCCAGCAGCCCCCTCAGGGGAAACTATGGCTACACCTTC.

This clone has a handful of counts. The chain recombines TRBV5-1 with TRBJ1-5; D is unclear. The V and J ends lost 2 bases and 2 bases respectively, with 14 bases between them. The V gene's germline CDR1 is SGHRS and CDR2 YFSETQ. The CDR3 has 16 residues. The CDR3 region has the DNA TGCGCCAGCAGCTTCCCCGGGATTGGGCGCAATCAGCCCCAGCATTTT. This codes for CASSFPGIGRNQPQHF.